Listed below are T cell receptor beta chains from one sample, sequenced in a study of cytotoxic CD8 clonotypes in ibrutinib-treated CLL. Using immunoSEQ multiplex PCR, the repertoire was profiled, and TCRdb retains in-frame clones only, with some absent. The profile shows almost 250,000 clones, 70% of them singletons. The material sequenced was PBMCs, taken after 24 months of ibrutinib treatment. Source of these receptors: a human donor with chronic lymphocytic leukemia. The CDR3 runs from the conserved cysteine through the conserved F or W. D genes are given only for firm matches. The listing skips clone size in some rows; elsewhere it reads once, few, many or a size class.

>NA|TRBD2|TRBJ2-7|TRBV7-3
TGTGCCAGCAGCTTAAATAGCGGGAGTTACGAGCAGTACTTC
CASSLNSGSYEQYF
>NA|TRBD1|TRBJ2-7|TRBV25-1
TGTGCCAGCACCAAGAGGGGGCCTGACACCTACGAGCAGTACTTC
CASTKRGPDTYEQYF
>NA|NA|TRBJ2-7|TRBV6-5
TGTGCCAGCAGTTACTCGTTCCGGGAGCCCTACGAGCAGTACTTC
CASSYSFREPYEQYF
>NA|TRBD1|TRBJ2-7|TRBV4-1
TGCGCCAGCAGCCAAGATCCCTACGACAGGGGCCACCCCTACGAGCAGTACTTC
CASSQDPYDRGHPYEQYF
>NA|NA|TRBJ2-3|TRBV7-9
TGTGCCAGCAGCCCCTTCAGCACAGATACGCAGTATTTT
CASSPFSTDTQYF
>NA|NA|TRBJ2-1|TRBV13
TGTGCCAGCAGCTTAGTAGGAGGGGCTGATGAGCAGTTCTTC
CASSLVGGADEQFF
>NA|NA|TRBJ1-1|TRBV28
TGTGCCATCATTCGGGGTAGCACTGAAGCTTTCTTT
CAIIRGSTEAFF
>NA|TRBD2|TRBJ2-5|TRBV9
TGTGCCAGCAGCGTCTCAGCGGGAGGGTCTGAAGAGACCCAGTACTTC
CASSVSAGGSEETQYF
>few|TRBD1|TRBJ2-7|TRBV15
TGTGCCACCAGCAGGAAGACAGGGCTCGGCGAGCAGTACTTC
CATSRKTGLGEQYF
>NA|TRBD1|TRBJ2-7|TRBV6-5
TGTGCCAGCAGTTACTCGGGACAGGGGATAGGCGAGCAGTACTTC
CASSYSGQGIGEQYF
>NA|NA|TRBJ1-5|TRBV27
TGTGCCAGCAGCCCGGGGGGGCAGCCCCAGCATTTT
CASSPGGQPQHF
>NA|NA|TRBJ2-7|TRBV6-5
TGTGCCAGCAGTGGGTACGGCGAGCAGTACTTC
CASSGYGEQYF
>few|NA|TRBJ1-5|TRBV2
TGTGCCAGCAGTATGGGGGGGAGCAATCAGCCCCAGCATTTT
CASSMGGSNQPQHF
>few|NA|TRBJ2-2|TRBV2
TGTGCCAGCAGTAGCACCGGGGGCGGGGAGCTGTTTTTT
CASSSTGGGELFF
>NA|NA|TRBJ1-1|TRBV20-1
TGCAGTGCCCTTGCTGTAGGAGCTTTCTTT
CSALAVGAFF
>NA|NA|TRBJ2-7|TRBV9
TGTGCCAGCAGCGTAGGACAGGAAGATAACGAGCAGTACTTC
CASSVGQEDNEQYF
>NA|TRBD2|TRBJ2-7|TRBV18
TGTGCCAGCTCACCGGCTAGCGGGAGCTACGAGCAGTACTTC
CASSPASGSYEQYF
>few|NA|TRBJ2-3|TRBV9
TGTGCCAGCATCATCACAGATACGCAGTATTTT
CASIITDTQYF
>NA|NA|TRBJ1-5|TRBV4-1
TGCGCCAGCAGCCAAGGAAGCCACAGCTATAGCAATCAGCCCCAGCATTTT
CASSQGSHSYSNQPQHF
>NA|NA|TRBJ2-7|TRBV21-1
TGTGCCAGCAGCAATTCGGGACAGGGTTGCGAGCAGTACTTC
CASSNSGQGCEQYF
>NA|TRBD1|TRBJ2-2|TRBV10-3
TGTGCCATCAGTAAGTTAGACAGGGCTGACACCGGGGAGCTGTTTTTT
CAISKLDRADTGELFF
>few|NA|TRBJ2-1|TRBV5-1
TGCGCCAGCAGCTTGTCGACAGACAATGAGCAGTTCTTC
CASSLSTDNEQFF
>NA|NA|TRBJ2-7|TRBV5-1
TGCGCCAGCAGCTTGGACGGGGAGTCGAACGAGCAGTACTTC
CASSLDGESNEQYF
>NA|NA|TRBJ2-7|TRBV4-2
TGTGCCAGCAGCCAAGCCACCCTAGCGACGGCCTTATCCTACGAGCAGTACTTC
CASSQATLATALSYEQYF
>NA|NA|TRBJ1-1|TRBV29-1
TGCAGCGCCCAAAGGTGGGGGGAAATGAACACTGAAGCTTTCTTT
CSAQRWGEMNTEAFF
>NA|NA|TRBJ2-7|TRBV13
TGTGCCAGCAGCCCGCGGCAAGGCTTTACGCCCTCCTACGAGCAGTACTTC
CASSPRQGFTPSYEQYF
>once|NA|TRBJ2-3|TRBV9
TGTGCCAGCGGTTTATCCTCCAGGGATACAGATACGCAGTATTTT
CASGLSSRDTDTQYF
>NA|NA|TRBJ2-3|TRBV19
TGTGCCAGTTCCCTCACAGATACGCAGTATTTT
CASSLTDTQYF
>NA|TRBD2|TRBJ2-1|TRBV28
TGTGCCAGCAGTGAGGGACTAGCGGGAGGGCTTAACAATGAGCAGTTCTTC
CASSEGLAGGLNNEQFF
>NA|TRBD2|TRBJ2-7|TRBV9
TGTGCCAGCAGCGTAGGTTTGACTAGCGGAGCCTACGAGCAGTACTTC
CASSVGLTSGAYEQYF
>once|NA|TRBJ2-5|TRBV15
TGTGCCACCAGCAGCCTGTATAGGGGAGGAGAGACCCAGTACTTC
CATSSLYRGGETQYF
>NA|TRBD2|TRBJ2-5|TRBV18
TGTGCCAGCTCACCACCGGGACTAGCGCGGCGGGAGACCCAGTACTTC
CASSPPGLARRETQYF
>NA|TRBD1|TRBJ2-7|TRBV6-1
TGTGCCAGCCGGGACAGGGGTCCCCTCGAGCAGTACTTC
CASRDRGPLEQYF
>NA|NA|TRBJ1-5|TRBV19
TGTGCCAGTAGTATTGACGATCAGAACAATCAGCCCCAGCATTTT
CASSIDDQNNQPQHF
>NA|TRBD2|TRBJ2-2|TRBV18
TGTGCCAGCTCACCACCCCTAGCGGGGGGCACCGGGGAGCTGTTTTTT
CASSPPLAGGTGELFF
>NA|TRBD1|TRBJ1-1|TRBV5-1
TGCGCCAGCAGCTCCGGGACAGGGGAAACTGAAGCTTTCTTT
CASSSGTGETEAFF
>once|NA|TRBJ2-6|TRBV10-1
TGCGCCAGCGGGGTCTACTCTGGGGCCAACGTCCTGACTTTC
CASGVYSGANVLTF
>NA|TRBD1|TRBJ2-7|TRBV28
TGTGCCAGCAGCCTCACCGGGACAGGGCGGGCCGAGCAGTACTTC
CASSLTGTGRAEQYF
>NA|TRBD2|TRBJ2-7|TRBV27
TGTGCCAGCAGTTTTAGCGGGACTTACGAGCAGTACTTC
CASSFSGTYEQYF